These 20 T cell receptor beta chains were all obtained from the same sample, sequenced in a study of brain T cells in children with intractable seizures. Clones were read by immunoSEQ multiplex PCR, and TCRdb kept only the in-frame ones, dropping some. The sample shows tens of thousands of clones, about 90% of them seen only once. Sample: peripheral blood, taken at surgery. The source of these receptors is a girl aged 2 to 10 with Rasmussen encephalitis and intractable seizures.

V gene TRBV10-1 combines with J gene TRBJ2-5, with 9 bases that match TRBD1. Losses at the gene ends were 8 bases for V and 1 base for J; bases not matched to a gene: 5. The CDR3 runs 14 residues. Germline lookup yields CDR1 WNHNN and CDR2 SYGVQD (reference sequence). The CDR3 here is CASSRDRAQETQYF. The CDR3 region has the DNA TGCGCCAGCTCTCGGGACAGGGCCCAAGAGACCCAGTACTTC.

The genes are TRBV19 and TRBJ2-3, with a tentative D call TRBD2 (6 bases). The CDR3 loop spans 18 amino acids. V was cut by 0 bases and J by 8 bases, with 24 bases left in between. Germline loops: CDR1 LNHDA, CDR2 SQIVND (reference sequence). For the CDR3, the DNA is TGTGCCAGTAGTATAGATCGGGGCAGGGAGGATTTCGTCGGTACGCAGTATTTT. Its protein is CASSIDRGREDFVGTQYF.

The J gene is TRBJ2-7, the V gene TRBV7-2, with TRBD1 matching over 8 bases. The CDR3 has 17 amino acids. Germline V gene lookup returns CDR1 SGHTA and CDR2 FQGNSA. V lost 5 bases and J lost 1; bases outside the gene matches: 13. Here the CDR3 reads CASSPIGTGKLSYEQYF. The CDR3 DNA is TGTGCCAGCAGCCCAATAGGGACAGGTAAACTTTCCTACGAGCAGTACTTC.

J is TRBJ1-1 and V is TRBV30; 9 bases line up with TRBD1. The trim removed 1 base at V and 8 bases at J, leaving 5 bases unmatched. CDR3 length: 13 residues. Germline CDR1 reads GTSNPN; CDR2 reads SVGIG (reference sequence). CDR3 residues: CAWSGGQGWEAFF. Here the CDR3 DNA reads TGTGCCTGGAGTGGGGGACAGGGTTGGGAAGCTTTCTTT.

The chain's CDR3 is CASSLGGMVGGETQYF. DNA for the CDR3: TGTGCCAGCAGCTTGGGAGGGATGGTGGGTGGGGAGACCCAGTACTTC. The chain is built from TRBV5-4 and TRBJ2-5; tentative D call: TRBD2 (5 bases). Trimming left V 0 bases short and J 5 bases short, with 17 bases between. The germline gives CDR1 SGHNT, CDR2 YYREEE (reference sequence). The length of the CDR3 is 16 residues.

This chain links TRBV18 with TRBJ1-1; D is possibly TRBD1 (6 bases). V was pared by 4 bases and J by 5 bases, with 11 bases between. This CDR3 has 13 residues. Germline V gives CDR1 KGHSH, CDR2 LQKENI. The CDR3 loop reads CASSHRDTTEAFF. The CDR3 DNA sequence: TGTGCCAGCTCACACCGGGACACTACTGAAGCTTTCTTT.

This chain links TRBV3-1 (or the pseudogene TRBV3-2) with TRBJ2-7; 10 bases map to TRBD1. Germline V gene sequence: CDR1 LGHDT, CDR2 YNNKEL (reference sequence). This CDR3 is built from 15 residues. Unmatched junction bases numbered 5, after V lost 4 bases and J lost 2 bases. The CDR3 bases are TGTGCCAGCAGCCCCTCGACAGGGGGCCCCTACGAGCAGTACTTC. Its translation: CASSPSTGGPYEQYF.

CDR3 coding DNA: TGTGCCTGGAGGCTAGCGGGGGGGCCAATGGAGACCCAGTACTTC. Translation gives CAWRLAGGPMETQYF. The J gene is TRBJ2-5, the V gene TRBV30; TRBD2 aligns across 12 bases. The V and J ends lost 3 bases and 5 bases, in that order; junction bases with no gene match: 7. The CDR3 is 15 amino acids. Germline-derived CDR1 and CDR2 are GTSNPN and SVGIG (reference sequence).

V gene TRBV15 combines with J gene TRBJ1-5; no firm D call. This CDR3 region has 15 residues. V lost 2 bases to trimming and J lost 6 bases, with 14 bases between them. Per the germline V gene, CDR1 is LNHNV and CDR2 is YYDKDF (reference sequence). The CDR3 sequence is CATSRPEDGLQPQHF. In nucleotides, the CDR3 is TGTGCCACCAGCAGACCGGAGGACGGCCTTCAGCCCCAGCATTTT.

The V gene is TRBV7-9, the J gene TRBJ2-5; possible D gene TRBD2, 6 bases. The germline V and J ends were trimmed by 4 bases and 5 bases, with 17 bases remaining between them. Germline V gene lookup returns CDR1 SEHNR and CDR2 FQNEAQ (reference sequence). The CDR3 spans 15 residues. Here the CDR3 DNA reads TGTGCCAGCAGCTCCCTTTTAGCAGGGAGGGAGACCCAGTACTTC. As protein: CASSSLLAGRETQYF.

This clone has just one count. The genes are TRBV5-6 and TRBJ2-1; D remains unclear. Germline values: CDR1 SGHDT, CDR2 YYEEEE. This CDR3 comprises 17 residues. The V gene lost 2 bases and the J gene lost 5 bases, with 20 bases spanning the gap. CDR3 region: CASSFTVHHSVHNEQFF. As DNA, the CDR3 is TGTGCCAGCAGCTTTACGGTACACCATTCCGTCCACAATGAGCAGTTCTTC.

The CDR3 sequence: CASRQVANYGYTF. The CDR3, as DNA: TGTGCCAGCAGACAGGTAGCTAACTATGGCTACACCTTC. The gene calls are TRBV6-5 and TRBJ1-2; a weak D match, TRBD1 (5 bases). CDR1 MNHEY and CDR2 SVGAGI come from the germline V gene. The germline V and J ends were trimmed by 6 bases and 0 bases, with 8 bases remaining between them. This CDR3 spans 13 amino acids.

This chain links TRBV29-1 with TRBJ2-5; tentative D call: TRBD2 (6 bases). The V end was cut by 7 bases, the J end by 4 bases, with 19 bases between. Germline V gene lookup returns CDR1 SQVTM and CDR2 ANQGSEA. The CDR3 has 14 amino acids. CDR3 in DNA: TGCAGCGCCCGCCCTGGGACTCCCCTAGAGACCCAGTACTTC. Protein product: CSARPGTPLETQYF.

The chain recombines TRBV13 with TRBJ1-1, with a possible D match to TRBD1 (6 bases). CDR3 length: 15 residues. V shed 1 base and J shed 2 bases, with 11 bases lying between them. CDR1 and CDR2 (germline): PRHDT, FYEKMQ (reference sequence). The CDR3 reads CASSLVGGPNTEAFF. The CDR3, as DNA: TGTGCCAGCAGCTTAGTCGGGGGGCCTAACACTGAAGCTTTCTTT.

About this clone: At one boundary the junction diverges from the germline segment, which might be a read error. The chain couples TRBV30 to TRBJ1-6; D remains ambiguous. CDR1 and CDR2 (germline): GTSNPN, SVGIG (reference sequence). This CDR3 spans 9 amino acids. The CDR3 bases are TGCGCCGGGAATTCACCCCTCCACTTT. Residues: CAGNSPLHF.

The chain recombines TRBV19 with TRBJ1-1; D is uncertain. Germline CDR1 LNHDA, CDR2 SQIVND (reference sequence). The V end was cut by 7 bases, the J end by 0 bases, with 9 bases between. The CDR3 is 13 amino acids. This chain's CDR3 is CASTAGMNTEAFF. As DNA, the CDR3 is TGTGCCAGTACAGCGGGCATGAACACTGAAGCTTTCTTT.

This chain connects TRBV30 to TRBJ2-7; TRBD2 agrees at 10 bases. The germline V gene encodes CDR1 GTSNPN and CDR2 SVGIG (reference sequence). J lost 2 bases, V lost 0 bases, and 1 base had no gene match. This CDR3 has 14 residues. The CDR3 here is CAWSVGLAAYEQYF. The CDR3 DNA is TGTGCCTGGAGTGTAGGACTAGCGGCCTACGAGCAGTACTTC.

Here the CDR3 reads CASSTVGQGAFF. The CDR3 DNA reads TGTGCCAGCAGTACCGTTGGACAGGGAGCTTTCTTT. The V gene is TRBV6-5, the J gene TRBJ1-1; 8 nucleotides align to TRBD1. The CDR3 spans 12 residues. V lost 5 bases, J lost 10 bases, and 6 bases stayed unmatched. CDR1 and CDR2 (germline): MNHEY, SVGAGI.

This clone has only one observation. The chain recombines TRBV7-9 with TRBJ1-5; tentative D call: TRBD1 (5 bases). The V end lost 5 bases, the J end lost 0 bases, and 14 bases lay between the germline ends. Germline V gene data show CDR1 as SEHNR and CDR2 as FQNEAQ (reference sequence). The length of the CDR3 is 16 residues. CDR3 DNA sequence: TGTGCCAGCAGCCATGGGGCAGGCGATAGCAATCAGCCCCAGCATTTT. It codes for CASSHGAGDSNQPQHF.

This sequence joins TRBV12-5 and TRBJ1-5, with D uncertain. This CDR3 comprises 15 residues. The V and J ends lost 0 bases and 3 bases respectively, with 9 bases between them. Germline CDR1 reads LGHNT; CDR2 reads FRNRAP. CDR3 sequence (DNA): TGTGCTAGTGGTTTGGTATCGGGGTACAATCAGCCCCAGCATTTT. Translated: CASGLVSGYNQPQHF.